This T cell receptor (beta chain) comes out of a study of T cell changes during pregnancy in multiple sclerosis. Repertoires were generated with immunoSEQ multiplex PCR, while TCRdb's copy carries only in-frame clones and drops some. This table has roughly 100,000 clones, 85% to 95% appearing once. Sequenced material: peripheral blood, taken after pregnancy. This TCR derives from a female donor with multiple sclerosis, enrolled in a pregnancy study.

The CDR3 loop is CSAAYTDTQYF. The CDR3 region has the DNA TGCAGTGCCGCCTACACAGATACGCAGTATTTT. The rearrangement links TRBV20-1 to TRBJ2-3, with D unclear. V gave up 6 bases and J gave up 2 bases, with 6 bases separating them. The CDR3 is 11 residues long. Per germline, CDR1 DFQATT and CDR2 SNEGSKA (reference sequence).